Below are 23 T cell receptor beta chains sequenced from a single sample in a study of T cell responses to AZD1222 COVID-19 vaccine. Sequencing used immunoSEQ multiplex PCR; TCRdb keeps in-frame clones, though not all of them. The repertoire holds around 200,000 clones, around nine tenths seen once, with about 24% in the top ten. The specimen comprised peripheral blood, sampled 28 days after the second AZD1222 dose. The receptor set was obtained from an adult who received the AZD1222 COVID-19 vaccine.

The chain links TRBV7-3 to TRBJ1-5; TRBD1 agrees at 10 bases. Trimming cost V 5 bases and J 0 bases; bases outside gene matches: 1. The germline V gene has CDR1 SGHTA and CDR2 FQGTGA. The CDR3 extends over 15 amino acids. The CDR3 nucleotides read TGTGCCAGCAGCCGGGACAGGGGTAGCAATCAGCCCCAGCATTTT. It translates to CASSRDRGSNQPQHF.

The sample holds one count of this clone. DNA of the CDR3: TGTGCCAGCAGCCCCCCGACAGGGGCGGCTTTCTTT. Its protein is CASSPPTGAAFF. The rearrangement uses TRBV6-5 and TRBJ1-1, with TRBD1 matching 8 bases. The CDR3 covers 12 residues. Germline CDR1 is MNHEY and CDR2 is SVGAGI. V dropped 6 bases and J dropped 11; count of bases not matched to a gene: 8.

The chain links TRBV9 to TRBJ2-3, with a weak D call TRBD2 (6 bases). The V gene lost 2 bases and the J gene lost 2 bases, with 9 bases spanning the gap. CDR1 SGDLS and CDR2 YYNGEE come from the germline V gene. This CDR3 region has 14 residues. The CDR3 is CASSVAGHTDTQYF. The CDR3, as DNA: TGTGCCAGCAGCGTGGCGGGGCACACAGATACGCAGTATTTT.

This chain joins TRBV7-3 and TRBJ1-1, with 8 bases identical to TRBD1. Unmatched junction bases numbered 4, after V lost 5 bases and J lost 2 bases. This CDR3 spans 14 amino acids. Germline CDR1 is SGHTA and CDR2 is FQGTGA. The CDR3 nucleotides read TGTGCCAGCAGCAAGGACAGGGATAACACTGAAGCTTTCTTT. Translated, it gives CASSKDRDNTEAFF.

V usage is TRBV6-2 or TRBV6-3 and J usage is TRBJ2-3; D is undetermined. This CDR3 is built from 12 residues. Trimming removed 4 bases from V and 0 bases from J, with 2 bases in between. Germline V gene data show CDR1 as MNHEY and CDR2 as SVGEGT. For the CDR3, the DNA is TGTGCCAGCAGTTCTAGCACAGATACGCAGTATTTT. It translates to CASSSSTDTQYF.

For the CDR3, the DNA is TGTGCCAGTAGTATTGGCTGGGGGACCGGGGAGCTGTTTTTT. This translates into CASSIGWGTGELFF. The V and J genes are TRBV19 and TRBJ2-2; D may match TRBD1 or TRBD2 (5 bases each). The germline V gene has CDR1 LNHDA and CDR2 SQIVND (reference sequence). V lost 3 bases to trimming and J lost 5 bases, with 10 bases between them. The CDR3 is 14 amino acids.

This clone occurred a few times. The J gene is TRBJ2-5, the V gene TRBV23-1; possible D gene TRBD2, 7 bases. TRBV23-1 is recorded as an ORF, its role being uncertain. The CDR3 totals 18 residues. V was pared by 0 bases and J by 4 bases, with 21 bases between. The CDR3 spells CASSQSGGRQPERETQYF. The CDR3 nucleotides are TGCGCCAGCAGTCAATCGGGGGGGCGGCAGCCTGAACGAGAGACCCAGTACTTC.

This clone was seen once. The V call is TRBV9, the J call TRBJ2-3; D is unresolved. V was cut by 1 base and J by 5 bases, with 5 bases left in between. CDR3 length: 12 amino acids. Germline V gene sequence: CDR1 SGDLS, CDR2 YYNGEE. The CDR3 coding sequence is TGTGCCAGCAGCGTACGTGGAGATACGCAGTATTTT. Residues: CASSVRGDTQYF.

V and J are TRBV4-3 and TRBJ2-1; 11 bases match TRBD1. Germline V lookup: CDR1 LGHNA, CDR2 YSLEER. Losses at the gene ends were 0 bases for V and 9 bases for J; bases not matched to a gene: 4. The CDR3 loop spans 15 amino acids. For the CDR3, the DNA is TGCGCCAGCAGCCAAGATTGGGACAGGGGGTGTGAGCAGTTCTTC. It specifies CASSQDWDRGCEQFF.

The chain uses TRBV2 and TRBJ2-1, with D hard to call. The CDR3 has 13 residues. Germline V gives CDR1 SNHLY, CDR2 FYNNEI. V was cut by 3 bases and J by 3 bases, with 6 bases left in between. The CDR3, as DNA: TGTGCCAGCAGTGAGGAGAGCTACAATGAGCAGTTCTTC. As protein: CASSEESYNEQFF.

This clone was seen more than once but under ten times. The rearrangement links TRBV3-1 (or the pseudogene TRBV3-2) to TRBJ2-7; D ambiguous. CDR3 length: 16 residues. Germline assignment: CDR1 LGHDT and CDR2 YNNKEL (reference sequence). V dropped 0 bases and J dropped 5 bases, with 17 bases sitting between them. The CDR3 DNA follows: TGTGCCAGCAGCCAAGAGGGGTTCTCGGACGGAAACGAGCAGTACTTC. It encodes CASSQEGFSDGNEQYF.

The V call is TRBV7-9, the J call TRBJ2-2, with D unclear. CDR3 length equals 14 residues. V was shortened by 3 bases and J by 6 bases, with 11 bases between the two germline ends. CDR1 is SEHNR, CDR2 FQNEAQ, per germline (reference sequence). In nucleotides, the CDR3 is TGTGCCAGCAGCTTTGACCGTTGGGCCGGGGAGCTGTTTTTT. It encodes CASSFDRWAGELFF.

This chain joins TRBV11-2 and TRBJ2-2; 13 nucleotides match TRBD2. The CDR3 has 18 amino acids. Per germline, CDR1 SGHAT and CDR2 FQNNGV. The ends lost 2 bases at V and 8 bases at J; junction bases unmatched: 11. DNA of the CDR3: TGTGCCAGCAGCTTATCATGGACTAGCGGGAGTAGGAGAGGGGAGCTGTTTTTT. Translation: CASSLSWTSGSRRGELFF.

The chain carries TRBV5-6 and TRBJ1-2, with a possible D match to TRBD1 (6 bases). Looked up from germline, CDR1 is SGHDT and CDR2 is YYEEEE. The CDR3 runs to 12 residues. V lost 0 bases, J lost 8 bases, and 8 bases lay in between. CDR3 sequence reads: CASSLVGGGYTF. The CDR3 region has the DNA TGTGCCAGCAGCTTGGTAGGGGGAGGCTACACCTTC.

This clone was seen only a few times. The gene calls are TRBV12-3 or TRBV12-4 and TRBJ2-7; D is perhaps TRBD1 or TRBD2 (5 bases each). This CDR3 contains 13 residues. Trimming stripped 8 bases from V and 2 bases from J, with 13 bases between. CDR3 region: CASQKGRPYEQYF. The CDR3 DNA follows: TGTGCCAGCCAAAAGGGGAGACCCTACGAGCAGTACTTC.

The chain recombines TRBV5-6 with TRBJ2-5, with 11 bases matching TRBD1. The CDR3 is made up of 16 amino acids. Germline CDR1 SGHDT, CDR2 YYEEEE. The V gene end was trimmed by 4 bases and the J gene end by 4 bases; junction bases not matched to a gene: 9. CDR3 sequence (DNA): TGTGCCAGCAGCAATCTCGGACAGGGGGCGTCAGAGACCCAGTACTTC. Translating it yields CASSNLGQGASETQYF.

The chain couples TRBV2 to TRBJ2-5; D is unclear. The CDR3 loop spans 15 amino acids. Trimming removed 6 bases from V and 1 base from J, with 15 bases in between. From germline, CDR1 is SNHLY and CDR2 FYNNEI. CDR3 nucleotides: TGTGCCAGCAGGGCCCCGGACCGCCTCCAAGAGACCCAGTACTTC. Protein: CASRAPDRLQETQYF.

CDR3 sequence reads: CATSRRTGNTGELFF. CDR3 nucleotides: TGTGCCACCAGCAGACGGACAGGGAACACCGGGGAGCTGTTTTTT. V gene TRBV15 combines with J gene TRBJ2-2; TRBD1 matches at 7 bases. CDR3 size: 15 residues. V was pared by 2 bases and J by 1 base, with 1 base of the junction left unmatched. The germline CDR1 and CDR2 sequences are LNHNV and YYDKDF (reference sequence).

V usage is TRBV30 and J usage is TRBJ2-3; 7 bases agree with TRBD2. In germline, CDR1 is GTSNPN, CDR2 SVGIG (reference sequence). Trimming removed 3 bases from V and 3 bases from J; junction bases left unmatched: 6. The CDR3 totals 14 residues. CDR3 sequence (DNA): TGTGCCTGGAGACTAGCGACTGGGACAGATACGCAGTATTTT. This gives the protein CAWRLATGTDTQYF.

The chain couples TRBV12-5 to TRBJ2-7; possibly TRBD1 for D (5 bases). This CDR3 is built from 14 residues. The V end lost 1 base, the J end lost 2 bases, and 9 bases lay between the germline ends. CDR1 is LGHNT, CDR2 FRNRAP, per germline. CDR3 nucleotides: TGTGCTAGTGGTTTGGGCAGGGCCCCCTACGAGCAGTACTTC. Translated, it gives CASGLGRAPYEQYF.

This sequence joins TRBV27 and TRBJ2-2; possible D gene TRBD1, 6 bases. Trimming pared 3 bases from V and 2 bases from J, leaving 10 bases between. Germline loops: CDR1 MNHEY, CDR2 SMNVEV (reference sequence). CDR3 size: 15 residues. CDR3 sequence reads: CASSFLGGNTGELFF. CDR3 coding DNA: TGTGCCAGCAGTTTTTTAGGGGGAAACACCGGGGAGCTGTTTTTT.

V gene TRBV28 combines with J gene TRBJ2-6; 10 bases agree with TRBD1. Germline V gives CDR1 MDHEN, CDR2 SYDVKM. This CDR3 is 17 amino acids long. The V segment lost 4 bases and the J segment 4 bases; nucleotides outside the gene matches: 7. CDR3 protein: CASSSGTGAAGANVLTF. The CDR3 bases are TGTGCCAGCAGTTCCGGGACAGGGGCGGCGGGGGCCAACGTCCTGACTTTC.

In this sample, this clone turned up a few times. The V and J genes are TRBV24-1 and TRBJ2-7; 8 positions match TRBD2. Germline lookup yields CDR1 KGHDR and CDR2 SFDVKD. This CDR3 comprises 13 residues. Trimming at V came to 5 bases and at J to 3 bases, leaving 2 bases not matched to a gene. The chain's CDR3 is CATSVAGRYEQYF. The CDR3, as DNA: TGTGCCACCAGTGTAGCGGGGCGCTACGAGCAGTACTTC.